This TCR beta chain was recovered during a study of Ad26.COV2.S vaccination and SARS-CoV-2 variants. Whole-study context: The trial was COV1001 and the donor's arm was Ad26.COV2.S. Once, or twice with 56 days between doses, Ad26.COV2.S was given intramuscularly. Findings of the study overall: Overall T cell responses may have been underestimated by the analyses of TCR breadth and depth.

Trimming cost V 3 bases and J 7 bases; bases outside gene matches: 10. Germline V gene lookup returns CDR1 SGHRS and CDR2 YFSETQ. The CDR3 is 15 amino acids. Sample treatment: approximately 18 received Ad26.COV2.S at low or high dose, single or two shots; five or six received placebo; per-sample allocation not given. Day 63 after the first vaccine or placebo injection was the time point for sampling. Ad26.COV2.S expressed prefusion-stabilized spike from the original Wuhan strain. Some clones are missing from TCRdb's copy, which holds only in-frame ones; the method was immunoSEQ multiplex PCR. The table has over 400,000 clones, about 92% seen once; the top ten hold more than 1.5%. Remarks on this clone: Its target is not known.

The clonotype was recovered from a person between 18 and 60 years old who received the Ad26.COV2.S COVID-19 vaccine or a placebo. The sample in question was peripheral blood, obtained in a trial of Ad26.COV2.S vaccine versus placebo. This sequence joins TRBV5-1 and TRBJ1-2; 9 nucleotides agree with TRBD1. CDR3 residues: CASSSRTGARVGYTF. The CDR3 DNA reads as TGCGCCAGCAGCTCGCGGACAGGGGCTCGAGTTGGCTACACCTTC.